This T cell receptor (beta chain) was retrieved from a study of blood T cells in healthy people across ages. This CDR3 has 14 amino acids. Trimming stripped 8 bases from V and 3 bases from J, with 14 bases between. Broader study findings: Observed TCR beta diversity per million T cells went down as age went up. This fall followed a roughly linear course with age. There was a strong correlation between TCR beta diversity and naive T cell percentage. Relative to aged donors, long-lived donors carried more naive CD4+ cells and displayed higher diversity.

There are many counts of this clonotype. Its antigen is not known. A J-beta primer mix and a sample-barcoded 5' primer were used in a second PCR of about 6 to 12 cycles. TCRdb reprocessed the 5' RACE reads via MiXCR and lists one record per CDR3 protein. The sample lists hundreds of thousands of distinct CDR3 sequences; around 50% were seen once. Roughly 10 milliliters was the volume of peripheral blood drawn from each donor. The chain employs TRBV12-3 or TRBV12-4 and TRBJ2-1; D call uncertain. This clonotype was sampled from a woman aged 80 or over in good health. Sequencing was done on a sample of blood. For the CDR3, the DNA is TGTGCCAGCTTAAGAGCGTCCGTCTACAATGAGCAGTTCTTC. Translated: CASLRASVYNEQFF.